Listed below are T cell receptor beta chains from one sample, sequenced in a study of Graves' ophthalmopathy and Graves' hyperthyroidism. MiXCR, run by TCRdb on the multiplex PCR reads, gives a single entry per CDR3 protein. The sample has about 220,000 distinct CDR3 sequences, around a fifth seen once. Material for sequencing was peripheral blood. Receptors originate from a woman aged 45-65 years with Graves' ophthalmopathy. CDR3s include the opening cysteine and the closing phenylalanine or tryptophan. D genes are given only for firm matches. Rows give clone size only sometimes, using once, few, many, or a class for an expanded clone.

cdr3_nt	cdr3_aa	d_call	j_call	clone_size	v_call
TGTGCCAGCACCGTGGACAGGCGGGGCTACACCTTC	CASTVDRRGYTF	TRBD1	TRBJ1-2	.	TRBV6-1
TGCAGTGCAAGGCGGGGTCCAGGTGAAGCTTTCTTT	CSARRGPGEAFF	.	TRBJ1-1	many	TRBV20-1
TGTGCCAGCAGTTTAGGGGCAGGAAACACTGAAGCTTTCTTT	CASSLGAGNTEAFF	.	TRBJ1-1	many	TRBV12-3/TRBV12-4
TGTGCCAGCAGTCCAGACTCGGGACAGCAGAACACTGAAGCTTTCTTT	CASSPDSGQQNTEAFF	TRBD1	TRBJ1-1	few	TRBV12-3/TRBV12-4
TGTGCCAGCAGTGCTCAGGCTTCTAACTATGGCTACACCTTC	CASSAQASNYGYTF	.	TRBJ1-2	many	TRBV7-9
TGTGCCAGCAGCTTGGGGACGACGAACACCGGGGAGCTGTTTTTT	CASSLGTTNTGELFF	.	TRBJ2-2	many	TRBV5-8
TGTGCCAGCAGTTGGGGTCCTACCGGGGAGCTGTTTTTT	CASSWGPTGELFF	.	TRBJ2-2	many	TRBV2
TGTGCCAGCAGCGGGGATAAAAACATTCAGTACTTC	CASSGDKNIQYF	.	TRBJ2-4	.	TRBV6-2/TRBV6-3
TGCAGCGTTTCGCCGAGGGGCTCTGCCTACGAGCAGTACTTC	CSVSPRGSAYEQYF	.	TRBJ2-7	many	TRBV29-1
TGTGCCTGGAGTGTATCGGGACAAGGAAACACCATATATTTT	CAWSVSGQGNTIYF	.	TRBJ1-3	many	TRBV30
TGTGCCTGGATTCGATTTGAAGCTTTCTTT	CAWIRFEAFF	.	TRBJ1-1	many	TRBV30
TGTGCCAGCAGTTTAGCGATCGGGACGCTCTACGAGCAGTACTTC	CASSLAIGTLYEQYF	.	TRBJ2-7	many	TRBV12-3/TRBV12-4
TGTGCCAGCAGCGCTGGTACCCCCAATCAGCCCCAGCATTTT	CASSAGTPNQPQHF	.	TRBJ1-5	few	TRBV7-2
TGTGCCAGCAGTTCCCCTAGCGGGAGTTCCTACGAGCAGTACTTC	CASSSPSGSSYEQYF	TRBD2	TRBJ2-7	many	TRBV27
TGCGCCAGCCGTACCGGGACTAATAATGTAGAGACCCAGTACTTC	CASRTGTNNVETQYF	TRBD2	TRBJ2-5	few	TRBV5-1
TGCGCCAGCGCGGGTACTAGTCAGTCCTACGAGCAGTACTTC	CASAGTSQSYEQYF	.	TRBJ2-7	many	TRBV5-1
TGTGCCAGCAGCATACGGCGCTCCGTTGAAGCTTTCTTT	CASSIRRSVEAFF	.	TRBJ1-1	many	TRBV7-8
TGTGCCAGCAGTGAATATCGAGGGGAAAACATTCAGTACTTC	CASSEYRGENIQYF	.	TRBJ2-4	many	TRBV25-1
TGTGCCAGCAGTGAAAGGCAGGGGCTCCACGAGCAGTACTTC	CASSERQGLHEQYF	.	TRBJ2-7	.	TRBV28
TGCAGTGCCGGGCGGGAGGTAACCGGGGAGCTGTTTTTT	CSAGREVTGELFF	TRBD2	TRBJ2-2	many	TRBV20-1
TGCAGCGTTGGCCAGGGTGGGATCTACGAGCAGTACTTC	CSVGQGGIYEQYF	.	TRBJ2-7	.	TRBV29-1
TGTGCCAGCTCACCACGCCGGGACAGGGGTACTGAAGCTTTCTTT	CASSPRRDRGTEAFF	TRBD1	TRBJ1-1	few	TRBV18
TGTGCCAGCACCTCAGGGGAGTGGGGCAATCAGCCCCAGCATTTT	CASTSGEWGNQPQHF	.	TRBJ1-5	many	TRBV5-8
TGTGCCAGCAGTGAAGGGGGGGTCCTCCAAGAGACCCAGTACTTC	CASSEGGVLQETQYF	.	TRBJ2-5	few	TRBV2
TGCAGTGCCGGGAGGGCGGGTAGGTCCTACGAGCAGTACTTC	CSAGRAGRSYEQYF	TRBD2	TRBJ2-7	many	TRBV20-1
TGTGCCAGCAGCGCAAGCGGGGACAGGGCTGGCTACACCTTC	CASSASGDRAGYTF	TRBD1	TRBJ1-2	many	TRBV7-8
TGTGCCAGCAGTGAAAACCTCTGGGCAAGGAACACTGAAGCTTTCTTT	CASSENLWARNTEAFF	.	TRBJ1-1	once	TRBV6-1
TGTGCCAGCAGCCTAAGGGGGCCCACGGCGCCCCTCCACTTT	CASSLRGPTAPLHF	TRBD1	TRBJ1-6	.	TRBV3-1
TGCAGTGCTAGAGGGGGACTAGCGGGTGAGGAGACCCAGTACTTC	CSARGGLAGEETQYF	TRBD2	TRBJ2-5	many	TRBV20-1
TGTGCCAGCAGTTTCACCCTAGCGGGCCTCTCCTACGAGCAGTACTTC	CASSFTLAGLSYEQYF	TRBD2	TRBJ2-7	many	TRBV28
TGTGCCAGCAAAGCGGGAACGAACACCGGGGAGCTGTTTTTT	CASKAGTNTGELFF	TRBD2	TRBJ2-2	many	TRBV2
TGTGCCAGCAGCACGGCCTCGATGGGAACCCAGTACTTC	CASSTASMGTQYF	.	TRBJ2-5	many	TRBV7-9
TGTGCCAGCAGTGAACGGAGCTTCACAGATACGCAGTATTTT	CASSERSFTDTQYF	.	TRBJ2-3	.	TRBV6-1
TGCGCCAGCAGCTCACTTTCTAGGACGGATCTCTACGAGCAGTACTTC	CASSSLSRTDLYEQYF	.	TRBJ2-7	many	TRBV5-1
TGTGCCAGCAGTTCTGCCATTACGAACACCGGGGAGCTGTTTTTT	CASSSAITNTGELFF	.	TRBJ2-2	many	TRBV28
TGTGCCAGCAGTTACTCGACAGGGGGAAGCAATCAGCCCCAGCATTTT	CASSYSTGGSNQPQHF	TRBD1	TRBJ1-5	many	TRBV6-5
TGTGCCAGCACCTACAGGGGGCGCGGGGCCTATGGCTACACCTTC	CASTYRGRGAYGYTF	TRBD1	TRBJ1-2	.	TRBV6-2/TRBV6-3
TGTGCCAGCAGCTTAACGGGACAGGGCTACGAGCAGTACTTC	CASSLTGQGYEQYF	TRBD1	TRBJ2-7	many	TRBV7-3
TGTGCCAGTAGTGTGCGGGGGGATCAGCCCCAGCATTTT	CASSVRGDQPQHF	.	TRBJ1-5	.	TRBV19
TGTGCCAGCAGCCGGACAGGGGGTTGGAATTCACCCCTCCACTTT	CASSRTGGWNSPLHF	TRBD1	TRBJ1-6	.	TRBV12-3/TRBV12-4
TGTGCCAGCAGTTATGGTGACAGGAGTGTAACTGGGGCCAACGTCCTGACTTTC	CASSYGDRSVTGANVLTF	.	TRBJ2-6	many	TRBV6-2/TRBV6-3
TGTGCCAGCAGTTCCACCTGGGGGACCCACAACCTTTCACCCCTCCACTTT	CASSSTWGTHNLSPLHF	.	TRBJ1-6	few	TRBV12-3/TRBV12-4
TGTGCCAGCAGGCACGGGACTCCCAGCAATCAGCCCCAGCATTTT	CASRHGTPSNQPQHF	.	TRBJ1-5	many	TRBV12-3/TRBV12-4
TGTGCCTGGAGTATCGGAGGACACCTGAACACTGAAGCTTTCTTT	CAWSIGGHLNTEAFF	.	TRBJ1-1	many	TRBV30
TGTGCCAGCAGTTTGGGAGGAGGATACACTGAAGCTTTCTTT	CASSLGGGYTEAFF	.	TRBJ1-1	.	TRBV12-3/TRBV12-4
TGTGCCTGGAACACAGGGCATGGCTACACCTTC	CAWNTGHGYTF	.	TRBJ1-2	few	TRBV30
TGCAGTGCTAGAGGATCGGGACAGGCGAACACTGAAGCTTTCTTT	CSARGSGQANTEAFF	TRBD1	TRBJ1-1	many	TRBV20-1
TGTGCCAGCAGCCGGACTAGCGGGACCCCGGAGCAGTACTTC	CASSRTSGTPEQYF	TRBD2	TRBJ2-7	many	TRBV7-9
TGTGCCAGCAGTGAAGCGCCGGGGCTAGCGGGAGGCCCGTCCAAAAACATTCAGTACTTC	CASSEAPGLAGGPSKNIQYF	TRBD2	TRBJ2-4	many	TRBV6-1
TGTGCCAGCAGCCTAGGACAGGACTCCTCTGGAAACACCATATATTTT	CASSLGQDSSGNTIYF	TRBD1	TRBJ1-3	many	TRBV6-1
TGCAGCGTTGGGCCCAGGGACGGTTACGAACAGTACTTC	CSVGPRDGYEQYF	.	TRBJ2-7	.	TRBV29-1
TGTGCCAGCAGCACCCGGCGGGAATCCTACGAGCAGTACTTC	CASSTRRESYEQYF	.	TRBJ2-7	many	TRBV28
TGTGCCAGCAGTTCGCCCGGGACAGCCTATTCATTT	CASSSPGTAYSF	TRBD1	TRBJ1-3	few	TRBV12-3/TRBV12-4
TGTGCCAGCAGTGACTGGACAGGGGGAACCGACGGGGCGAAGCGGCCCCAGCATTTT	CASSDWTGGTDGAKRPQHF	TRBD1	TRBJ1-5	many	TRBV6-4
TGTGCCACCAGTGACTCCGGGACAGCTAGCAATCAGCCCCAGCATTTT	CATSDSGTASNQPQHF	TRBD1	TRBJ1-5	many	TRBV24-1
TGTGCCAGCAGTTTCCGACAGGGCGAAGAGACCCAGTACTTC	CASSFRQGEETQYF	TRBD1	TRBJ2-5	few	TRBV7-9
TGTGCCAGCAGTCCCCCGACTAGCCCAACCGGGGAGCTGTTTTTT	CASSPPTSPTGELFF	TRBD2	TRBJ2-2	many	TRBV12-3/TRBV12-4
TGTGCCAGTTCGGACCCAGGCCCCTACGAGCAGTACTTC	CASSDPGPYEQYF	.	TRBJ2-7	.	TRBV28